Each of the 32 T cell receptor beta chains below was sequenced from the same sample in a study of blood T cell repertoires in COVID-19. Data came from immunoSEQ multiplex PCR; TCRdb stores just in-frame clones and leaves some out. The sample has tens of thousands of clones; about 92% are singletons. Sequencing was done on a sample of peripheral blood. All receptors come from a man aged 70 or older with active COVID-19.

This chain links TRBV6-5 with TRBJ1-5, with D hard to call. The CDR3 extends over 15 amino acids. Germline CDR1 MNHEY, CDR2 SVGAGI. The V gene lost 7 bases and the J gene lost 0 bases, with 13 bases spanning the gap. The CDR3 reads CASKQEVNSNQPQHF. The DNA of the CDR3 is TGTGCCAGCAAGCAAGAGGTAAATAGCAATCAGCCCCAGCATTTT.

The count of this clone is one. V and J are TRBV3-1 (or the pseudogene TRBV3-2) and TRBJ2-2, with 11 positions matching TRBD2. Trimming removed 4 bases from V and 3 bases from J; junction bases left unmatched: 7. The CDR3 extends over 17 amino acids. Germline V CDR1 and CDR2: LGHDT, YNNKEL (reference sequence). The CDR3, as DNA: TGTGCCAGCAGCCGCGTCTCTAGCGGGAGGTACACCGGGGAGCTGTTTTTT. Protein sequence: CASSRVSSGRYTGELFF.

Here the CDR3 DNA reads TGTGCCAGCAGTTACGGGGCGGGGCCAGGGGAGACCCAGTACTTC. Its translation is CASSYGAGPGETQYF. This chain connects TRBV6-5 to TRBJ2-5; D is perhaps TRBD2 (6 bases). V was cut by 2 bases and J by 5 bases, with 15 bases left in between. Germline V lookup: CDR1 MNHEY, CDR2 SVGAGI. CDR3 length: 15 residues.

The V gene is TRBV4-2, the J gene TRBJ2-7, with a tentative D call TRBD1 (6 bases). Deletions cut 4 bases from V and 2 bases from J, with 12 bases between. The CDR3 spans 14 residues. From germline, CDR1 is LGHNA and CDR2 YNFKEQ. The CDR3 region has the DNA TGTGCCAGCAGCCGGCAGGGGCCCCCCTACGAGCAGTACTTC. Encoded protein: CASSRQGPPYEQYF.

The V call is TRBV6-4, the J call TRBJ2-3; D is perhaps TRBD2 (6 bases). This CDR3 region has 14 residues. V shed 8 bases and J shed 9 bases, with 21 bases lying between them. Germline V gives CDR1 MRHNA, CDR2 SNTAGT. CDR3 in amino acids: CASRRSGEKGTQYF. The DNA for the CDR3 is TGTGCCAGCCGTAGGTCGGGGGAAAAGGGGACGCAGTATTTT.

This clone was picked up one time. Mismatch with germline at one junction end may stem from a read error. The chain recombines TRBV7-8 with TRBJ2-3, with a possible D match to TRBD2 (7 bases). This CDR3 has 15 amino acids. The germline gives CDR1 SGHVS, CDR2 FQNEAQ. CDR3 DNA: TGTGCCAGCAGCTTAGGAGTTGGCGGGGGCCGGTCTCTGCATTTT. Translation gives CASSLGVGGGRSLHF.

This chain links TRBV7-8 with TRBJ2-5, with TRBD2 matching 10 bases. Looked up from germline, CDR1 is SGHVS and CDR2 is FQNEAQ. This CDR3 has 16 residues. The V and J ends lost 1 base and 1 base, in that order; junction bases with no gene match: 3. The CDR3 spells CASSLGLAGIQETQYF. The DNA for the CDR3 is TGTGCCAGCAGCTTAGGACTAGCGGGCATCCAAGAGACCCAGTACTTC.

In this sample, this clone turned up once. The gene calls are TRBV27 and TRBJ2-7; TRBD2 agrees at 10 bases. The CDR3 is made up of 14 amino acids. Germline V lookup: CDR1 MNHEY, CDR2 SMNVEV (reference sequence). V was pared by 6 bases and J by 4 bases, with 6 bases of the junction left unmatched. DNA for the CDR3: TGTGCCAGCAGGGACGGGACTAGCGAGTACGAGCAGTACTTC. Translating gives CASRDGTSEYEQYF.

CDR3 bases: TGTGCCAGCAGTGAAGTAACTAGTTTTATAGAGACCCAGTACTTC. Protein: CASSEVTSFIETQYF. This chain uses TRBV6-1 with TRBJ2-5; TRBD2 is a possible D gene (5 bases). The CDR3 runs to 15 residues. Trimming took off 1 base at V and 4 bases at J, with 13 bases between the two ends. CDR1 and CDR2 (germline): MNHNS, SASEGT.

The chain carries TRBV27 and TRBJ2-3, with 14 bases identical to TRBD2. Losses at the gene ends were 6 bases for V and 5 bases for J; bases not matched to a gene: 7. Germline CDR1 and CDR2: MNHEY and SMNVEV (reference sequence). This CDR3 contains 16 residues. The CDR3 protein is CASSRLAGGGKDTQYF. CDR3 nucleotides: TGTGCCAGCAGCAGACTAGCGGGAGGGGGTAAAGATACGCAGTATTTT.

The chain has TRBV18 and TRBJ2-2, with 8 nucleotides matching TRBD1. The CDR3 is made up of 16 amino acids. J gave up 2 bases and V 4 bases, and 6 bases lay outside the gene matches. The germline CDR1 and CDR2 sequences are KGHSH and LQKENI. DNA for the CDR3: TGTGCCAGCTCACAAGACAGGGGCGGTAACACCGGGGAGCTGTTTTTT. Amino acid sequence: CASSQDRGGNTGELFF. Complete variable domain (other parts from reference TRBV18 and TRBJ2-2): NAGVMQNPRHLVRRRGQEARLRCSPMKGHSHVYWYRQLPEEGLKFMVYLQKENIIDESGMPKERFSAEFPKEGPSILRIQQVVRGDSAAYFCASSQDRGGNTGELFFGEGSRLTVL.

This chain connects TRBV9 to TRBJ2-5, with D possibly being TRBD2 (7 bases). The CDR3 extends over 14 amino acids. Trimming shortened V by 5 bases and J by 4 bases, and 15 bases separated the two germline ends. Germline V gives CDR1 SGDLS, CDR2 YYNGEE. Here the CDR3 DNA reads TGTGCCAGCAGTCCCGGGGGGCCCGCAGAGACCCAGTACTTC. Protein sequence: CASSPGGPAETQYF.

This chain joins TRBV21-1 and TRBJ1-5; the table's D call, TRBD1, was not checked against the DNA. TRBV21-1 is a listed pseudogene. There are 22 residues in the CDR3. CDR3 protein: CASRNRFKQGNREYIANQPQHF. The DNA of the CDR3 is TGTGCCAGCAGAAATAGATTTAAACAGGGGAACCGCGAGTATATTGCAAATCAGCCCCAGCATTTT.

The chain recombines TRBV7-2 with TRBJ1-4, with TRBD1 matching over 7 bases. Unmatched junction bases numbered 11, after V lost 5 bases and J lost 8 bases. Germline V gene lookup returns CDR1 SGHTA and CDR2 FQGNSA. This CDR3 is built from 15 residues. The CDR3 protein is CASSTSRTGWEKLFF. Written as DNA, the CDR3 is TGTGCCAGCAGCACCTCCCGGACAGGTTGGGAAAAACTGTTTTTT.

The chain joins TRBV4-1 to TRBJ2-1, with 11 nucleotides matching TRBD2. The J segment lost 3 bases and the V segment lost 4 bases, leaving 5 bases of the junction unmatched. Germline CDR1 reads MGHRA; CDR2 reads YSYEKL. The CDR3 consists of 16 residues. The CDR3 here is CASSPRLAGSYNEQFF. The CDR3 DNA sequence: TGCGCCAGCAGCCCCAGACTAGCGGGGAGCTACAATGAGCAGTTCTTC.

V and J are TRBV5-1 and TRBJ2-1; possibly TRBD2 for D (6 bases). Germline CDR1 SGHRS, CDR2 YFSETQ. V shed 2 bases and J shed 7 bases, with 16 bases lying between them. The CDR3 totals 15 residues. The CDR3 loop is CASSFPGLRGNEQFF. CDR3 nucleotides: TGCGCCAGCAGCTTTCCGGGACTCCGAGGGAATGAGCAGTTCTTC.

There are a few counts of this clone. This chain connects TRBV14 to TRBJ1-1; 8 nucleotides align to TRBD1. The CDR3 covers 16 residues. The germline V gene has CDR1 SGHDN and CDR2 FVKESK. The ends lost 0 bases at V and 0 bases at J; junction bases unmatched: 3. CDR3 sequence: CASSQDVGQVNTEAFF. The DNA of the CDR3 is TGTGCCAGCAGCCAAGACGTGGGACAGGTGAACACTGAAGCTTTCTTT.

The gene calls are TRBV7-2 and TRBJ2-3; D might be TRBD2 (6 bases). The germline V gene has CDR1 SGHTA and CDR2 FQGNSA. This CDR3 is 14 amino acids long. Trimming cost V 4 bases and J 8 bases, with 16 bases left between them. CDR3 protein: CASSSAGHGGTQYF. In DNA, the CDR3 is TGTGCCAGCAGCTCGGCGGGGCACGGGGGTACGCAGTATTTT.

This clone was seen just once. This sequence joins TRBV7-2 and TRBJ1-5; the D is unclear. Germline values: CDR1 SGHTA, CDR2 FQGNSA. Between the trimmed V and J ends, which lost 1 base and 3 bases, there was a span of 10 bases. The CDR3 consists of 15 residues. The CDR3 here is CASSLVRQDNQPQHF. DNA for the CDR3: TGTGCCAGCAGCTTAGTTCGGCAGGACAATCAGCCCCAGCATTTT.

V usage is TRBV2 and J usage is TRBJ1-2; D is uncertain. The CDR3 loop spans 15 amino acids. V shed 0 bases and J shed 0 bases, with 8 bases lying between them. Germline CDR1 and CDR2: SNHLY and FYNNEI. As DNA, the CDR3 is TGTGCCAGCAGTGAAGCGCGGTTAGCTAACTATGGCTACACCTTC. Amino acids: CASSEARLANYGYTF.

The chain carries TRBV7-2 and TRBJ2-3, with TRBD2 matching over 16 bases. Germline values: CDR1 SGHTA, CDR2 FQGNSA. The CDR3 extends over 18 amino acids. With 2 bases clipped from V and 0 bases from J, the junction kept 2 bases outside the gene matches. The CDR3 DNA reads TGTGCCAGCAGCTTATCGGGACTAGCGGGGGGGAGCACAGATACGCAGTATTTT. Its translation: CASSLSGLAGGSTDTQYF.

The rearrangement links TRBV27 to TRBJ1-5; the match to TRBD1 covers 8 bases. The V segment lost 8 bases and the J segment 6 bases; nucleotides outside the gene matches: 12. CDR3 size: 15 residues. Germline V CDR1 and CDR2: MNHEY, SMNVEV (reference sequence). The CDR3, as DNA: TGTGCCAGCTCCCCGGGAGCGACAGGGGTTCAGCCCCAGCATTTT. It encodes CASSPGATGVQPQHF.

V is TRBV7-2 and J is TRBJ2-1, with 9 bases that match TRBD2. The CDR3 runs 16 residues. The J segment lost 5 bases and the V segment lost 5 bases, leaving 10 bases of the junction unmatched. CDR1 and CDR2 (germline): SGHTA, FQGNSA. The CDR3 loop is CASSLTSGGLHNEQFF. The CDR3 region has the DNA TGTGCCAGCAGCCTAACCAGCGGGGGGTTACACAATGAGCAGTTCTTC. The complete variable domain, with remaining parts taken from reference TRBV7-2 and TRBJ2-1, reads GAGVSQSPSNKVTEKGKDVELRCDPISGHTALYWYRQSLGQGLEFLIYFQGNSAPDKSGLPSDRFSAERTGGSVSTLTIQRTQQEDSAVYLCASSLTSGGLHNEQFFGPGTRLTVL.

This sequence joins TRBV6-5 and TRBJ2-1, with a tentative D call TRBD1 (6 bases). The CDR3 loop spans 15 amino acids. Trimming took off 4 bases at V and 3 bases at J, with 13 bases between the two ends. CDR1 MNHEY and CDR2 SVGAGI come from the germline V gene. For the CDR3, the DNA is TGTGCCAGCAGTTGGTCCGGGACAAGCTACAATGAGCAGTTCTTC. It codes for CASSWSGTSYNEQFF.

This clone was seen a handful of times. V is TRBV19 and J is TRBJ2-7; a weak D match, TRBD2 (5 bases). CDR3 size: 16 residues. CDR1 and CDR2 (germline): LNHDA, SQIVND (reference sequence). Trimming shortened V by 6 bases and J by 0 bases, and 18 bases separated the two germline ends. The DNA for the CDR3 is TGTGCCAGTAGAGTGACCGACGGGGTAATCTCCTACGAGCAGTACTTC. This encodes CASRVTDGVISYEQYF.

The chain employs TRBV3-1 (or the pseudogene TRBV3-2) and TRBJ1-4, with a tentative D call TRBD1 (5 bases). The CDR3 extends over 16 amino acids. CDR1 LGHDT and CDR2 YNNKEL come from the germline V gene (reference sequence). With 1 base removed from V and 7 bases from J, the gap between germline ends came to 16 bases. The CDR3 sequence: CASSQGPRNRGEKLFF. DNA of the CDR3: TGTGCCAGCAGCCAAGGACCCAGGAATAGGGGTGAAAAACTGTTTTTT.

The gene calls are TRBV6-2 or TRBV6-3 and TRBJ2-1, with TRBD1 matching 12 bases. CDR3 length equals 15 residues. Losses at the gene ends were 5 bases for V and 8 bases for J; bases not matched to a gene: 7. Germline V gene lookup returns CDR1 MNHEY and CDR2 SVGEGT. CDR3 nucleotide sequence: TGTGCCAGCAGTGACGGGACAGGGGGCCCCGATGAGCAGTTCTTC. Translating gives CASSDGTGGPDEQFF.

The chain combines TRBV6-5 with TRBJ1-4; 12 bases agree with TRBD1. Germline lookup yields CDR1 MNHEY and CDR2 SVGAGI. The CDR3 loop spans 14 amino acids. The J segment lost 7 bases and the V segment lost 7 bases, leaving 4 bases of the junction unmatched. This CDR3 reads CASKGQGAFEKLFF. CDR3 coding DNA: TGTGCCAGCAAGGGACAGGGGGCGTTTGAAAAACTGTTTTTT.

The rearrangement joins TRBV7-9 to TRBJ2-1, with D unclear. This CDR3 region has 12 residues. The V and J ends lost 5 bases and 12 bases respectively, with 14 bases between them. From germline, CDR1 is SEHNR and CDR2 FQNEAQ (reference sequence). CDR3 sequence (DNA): TGTGCCAGCAGCGGCGAGGCGGTGAGGCAGTTCTTC. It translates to CASSGEAVRQFF.

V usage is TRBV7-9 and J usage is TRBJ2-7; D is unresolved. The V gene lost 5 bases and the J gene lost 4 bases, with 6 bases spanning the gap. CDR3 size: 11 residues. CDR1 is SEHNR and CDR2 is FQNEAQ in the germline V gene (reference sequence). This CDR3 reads CASSAQYEQYF. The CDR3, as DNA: TGTGCCAGCAGCGCACAGTACGAGCAGTACTTC.

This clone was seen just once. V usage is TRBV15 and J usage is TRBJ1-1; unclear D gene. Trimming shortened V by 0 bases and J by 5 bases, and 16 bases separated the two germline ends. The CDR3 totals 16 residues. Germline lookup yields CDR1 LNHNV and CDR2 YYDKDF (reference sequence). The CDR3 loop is CATSREGAGIRTEAFF. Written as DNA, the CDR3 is TGTGCCACCAGCAGAGAAGGCGCGGGGATAAGGACTGAAGCTTTCTTT.

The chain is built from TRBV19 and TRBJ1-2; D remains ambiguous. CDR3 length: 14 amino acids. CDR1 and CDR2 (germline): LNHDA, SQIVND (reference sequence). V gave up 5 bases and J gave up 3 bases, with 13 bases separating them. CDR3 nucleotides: TGTGCCAGTAGTTCCTCCCCCTCGTACTATGGCTACACCTTC. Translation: CASSSSPSYYGYTF.